Included here is one TCR beta chain sequence, with context. The CDR3 spans 17 residues. V shed 3 bases and J shed 0 bases, with 15 bases lying between them. From germline, CDR1 is LNHNV and CDR2 YYDKDF (reference sequence). These data originate in a study of control samples from healthy donors and cancer patients. TCRdb's table, derived via immunoSEQ multiplex PCR, lists solely in-frame clones and lacks some. The sample holds 350,000 to 450,000 clones, around nine tenths seen once. The sequencing sample was made of PBMCs. The J gene is TRBJ2-1, the V gene TRBV15; possibly TRBD1 for D (5 bases). The sequence derives from a middle-aged man with head and neck cancer. The CDR3 sequence: CATSSYTQGSSYNEQFF. CDR3 DNA: TGTGCCACCAGCAGTTACACCCAGGGCAGCTCCTACAATGAGCAGTTCTTC.